A single sample is the source of the 21 T cell receptor beta chains below, sequenced in a study of blood T cells in healthy people across ages. With a J-beta primer mix and a sample-barcoded 5' primer, a second PCR ran about 7 to 11 cycles. In TCRdb, the 5' RACE reads were re-called with MiXCR into one record per CDR3 protein. The data contain 850,000 to 950,000 distinct CDR3 sequences, around 28% of them singletons. The sample comprised blood. The receptors were gathered from a woman older than 75 in good health.

This clonotype was found a few times. The chain recombines TRBV21-1 with TRBJ2-5; the table's TRBD2 call for D was not verified on the DNA. TRBV21-1 is reported as a pseudogene. CDR3 length: 15 residues. CDR3 coding DNA: TGTGCCAGCAGCAAAGGTGGCGGGGAACAAGAGACCCAGTACTTC. Protein sequence: CASSKGGGEQETQYF.

This clonotype has just a few counts. The gene calls are TRBV18 and TRBJ2-7; the match to TRBD2 covers 7 bases. V trimming: 2 bases; J trimming: 3 bases; junction bases outside the gene matches: 10. The length of the CDR3 is 16 residues. The germline CDR1 and CDR2 sequences are KGHSH and LQKENI. CDR3 in amino acids: CASSPRRAGRVYEQYF. The CDR3 region has the DNA TGTGCCAGCTCACCAAGGCGAGCGGGGAGGGTCTACGAGCAGTACTTC.

V and J are TRBV4-1 and TRBJ1-6; possibly TRBD1 for D (6 bases). From germline, CDR1 is MGHRA and CDR2 YSYEKL. V lost 0 bases and J lost 9, with 12 bases in between. The CDR3 loop spans 15 amino acids. The CDR3 coding sequence is TGCGCCAGCAGCCAAGATAGGGGGTCAGGTTCACCCCTCCACTTT. This gives the protein CASSQDRGSGSPLHF.

At least ten counts were recorded for this clonotype. The chain links TRBV7-2 to TRBJ2-3; 9 nucleotides line up with TRBD2. Germline assignment: CDR1 SGHTA and CDR2 FQGNSA. The CDR3 totals 16 residues. Losses at the gene ends were 6 bases for V and 6 bases for J; bases not matched to a gene: 13. The CDR3 sequence is CASSPRRGGGSDTQYF. The CDR3 DNA is TGTGCCAGCAGTCCCAGGCGGGGGGGAGGGTCCGATACGCAGTATTTT. Drawing the rest from reference TRBV7-2 and TRBJ2-3, the complete variable domain is GAGVSQSPSNKVTEKGKDVELRCDPISGHTALYWYRQSLGQGLEFLIYFQGNSAPDKSGLPSDRFSAERTGGSVSTLTIQRTQQEDSAVYLCASSPRRGGGSDTQYFGPGTRLTVL.

The chain uses TRBV2 and TRBJ2-1; 9 nucleotides line up with TRBD1. Germline-derived CDR1 and CDR2 are SNHLY and FYNNEI. The CDR3 sequence is 16 residues long. V dropped 7 bases and J dropped 6; count of bases not matched to a gene: 13. In DNA form, the CDR3 reads TGTGCCAGCATAAGTATGGTGGACAGGGGAGGCAATGAGCAGTTCTTC. It is translated as CASISMVDRGGNEQFF.

The rearrangement joins TRBV5-1 to TRBJ1-2; D possibly corresponds to TRBD1 (5 bases). The CDR3 consists of 15 residues. Germline CDR1 reads SGHRS; CDR2 reads YFSETQ. V was clipped by 7 bases and J by 7 bases, with 23 bases between them. The CDR3 region is CASAMGDGASCGYTF. The CDR3 DNA reads as TGCGCCAGCGCCATGGGGGACGGAGCATCGTGTGGCTACACCTTC.

This clonotype was detected only a few times. This could be a read error, since a much larger clone is one nucleotide away. This chain links TRBV7-9 with TRBJ2-6, with no clear D. The CDR3 spans 15 residues. Germline V gene sequence: CDR1 SEHNR, CDR2 FQNEAQ (reference sequence). V was trimmed by 8 bases and J by 4 bases, leaving 15 bases between them. CDR3: CASGARLEGANVLTF. The CDR3, as DNA: TGTGCCAGCGGCGCCCGCCTCGAGGGGGCCAACGTCCTGACTTTC.

V gene TRBV28 combines with J gene TRBJ1-5; no clear D. This CDR3 region has 12 residues. Trimming pared 7 bases from V and 6 bases from J, leaving 10 bases between. Per the germline V gene, CDR1 is MDHEN and CDR2 is SYDVKM. The CDR3 DNA is TGTGCCAGCACCCCAGGCGTTCAGCCCCAGCATTTT. Translating gives CASTPGVQPQHF.

This clonotype was counted ten times or more. V gene TRBV20-1 combines with J gene TRBJ2-7, with D perhaps matching TRBD2 (5 bases). The CDR3 has 14 amino acids. CDR1 is DFQATT and CDR2 is SNEGSKA in the germline V gene (reference sequence). Trimming left V 3 bases short and J 3 bases short, with 15 bases between. CDR3 DNA sequence: TGCAGTGCTAGTCCGGCGAATGGAGGCTACGAGCAGTACTTC. Translated, it gives CSASPANGGYEQYF.

Remarks on this clonotype: A much larger clone differs by one base, so this may be a read error. The rearrangement uses TRBV28 and TRBJ2-7; the D call may be TRBD1 or TRBD2 (5 bases each). V was shortened by 10 bases and J by 3 bases, with 19 bases between the two germline ends. CDR1 MDHEN and CDR2 SYDVKM come from the germline V gene. The CDR3 extends over 14 amino acids. Here the CDR3 reads CATSGQAERYEQYF. DNA for the CDR3: TGTGCCACCTCGGGGCAGGCCGAACGCTACGAGCAGTACTTC.

Comments on this clonotype: The CDR3 ends on some other residue instead of the conserved phenylalanine or tryptophan, so this is likely a read error. The DNA is left out, because the CDR3 cannot be placed on it with certainty; the CDR3 is given as TCRdb lists it. The CDR3 spells CASSLAGSRSGANVLNK. The chain is built from TRBV5-1 and TRBJ2-6; TRBD1, the table's D call, lacks a check against the DNA. The CDR3 is made up of 17 amino acids, end residues included. The germline V gene encodes CDR1 SGHRS and CDR2 YFSETQ.

This clonotype was seen ten or more times. The chain recombines TRBV7-2 with TRBJ2-5; TRBD1 matches at 8 bases. The CDR3 contains 14 residues. Germline CDR1 and CDR2: SGHTA and FQGNSA. Unmatched junction bases numbered 9, after V lost 6 bases and J lost 6 bases. CDR3 in DNA: TGTGCCAGCAGGCTGGACAGGGCTTCGCAGACCCAGTACTTC. It is translated as CASRLDRASQTQYF. Full variable domain (remainder filled in from reference TRBV7-2 and TRBJ2-5): GAGVSQSPSNKVTEKGKDVELRCDPISGHTALYWYRQSLGQGLEFLIYFQGNSAPDKSGLPSDRFSAERTGGSVSTLTIQRTQQEDSAVYLCASRLDRASQTQYFGPGTRLLVL.

The chain recombines TRBV7-2 with TRBJ1-5, with 7 bases identical to TRBD1. The CDR3 is made up of 16 amino acids. Germline lookup yields CDR1 SGHTA and CDR2 FQGNSA. V was pared by 5 bases and J by 1 base, with 8 bases of the junction left unmatched. This CDR3 reads CASSPRGTVSNQPQHF. The CDR3, as DNA: TGTGCCAGCAGCCCTCGCGGGACAGTGAGCAATCAGCCCCAGCATTTT.

This chain connects TRBV6-1 to TRBJ1-6; the D gene is possibly TRBD1 (6 bases). CDR3 size: 16 residues. CDR1 and CDR2 (germline): MNHNS, SASEGT. Trimming stripped 5 bases from V and 8 bases from J, with 19 bases between. CDR3 residues: CASSLRWTVSDSPLHF. Here the CDR3 DNA reads TGTGCCAGCAGTCTGAGATGGACAGTGAGTGATTCACCCCTCCACTTT.

V usage is TRBV2 and J usage is TRBJ1-3; no clear D gene. The CDR3 is made up of 15 amino acids. Trimming shortened V by 4 bases and J by 0 bases, and 10 bases separated the two germline ends. Looked up from germline, CDR1 is SNHLY and CDR2 is FYNNEI. The CDR3 spells CASSGDRLSGNTIYF. The CDR3 bases are TGTGCCAGCAGTGGAGACCGACTCTCTGGAAACACCATATATTTT.

The chain recombines TRBV6-7 with TRBJ2-6; D remains ambiguous. TRBV6-7 is an ORF; its function is uncertain. V was clipped by 6 bases and J by 0 bases, with 12 bases between them. The CDR3 extends over 16 amino acids. CDR3 residues: CASRGPIISGANVLTF. The CDR3 nucleotides are TGTGCCAGCAGAGGACCGATCATCTCTGGGGCCAACGTCCTGACTTTC.

In this sample, this clonotype turned up a few times. The gene calls are TRBV30 and TRBJ2-7; D is unresolved. The germline V gene has CDR1 GTSNPN and CDR2 SVGIG (reference sequence). CDR3 size: 13 residues. The V end was cut by 0 bases, the J end by 7 bases, with 13 bases between. The CDR3 is CAWSVLRSNEQYF. Written as DNA, the CDR3 is TGTGCCTGGAGTGTACTCAGGTCAAATGAGCAGTACTTC.

The rearrangement links TRBV18 to TRBJ1-1; weak D call: TRBD1 (5 bases). Per germline, CDR1 KGHSH and CDR2 LQKENI. Deletions cut 4 bases from V and 4 bases from J, with 19 bases between. CDR3 size: 16 residues. CDR3 in amino acids: CASSLGTITTSTEAFF. CDR3 bases: TGTGCCAGCTCACTCGGGACGATAACCACGAGCACTGAAGCTTTCTTT.

The chain joins TRBV7-9 to TRBJ2-5, with TRBD1 matching 9 bases. V was clipped by 6 bases and J by 4 bases; unmatched bases: 9. The CDR3 contains 15 residues. Germline CDR1 reads SEHNR; CDR2 reads FQNEAQ (reference sequence). The CDR3 DNA reads as TGTGCCAGCAGTCCAAGACAGGGGGAAGGAGAGACCCAGTACTTC. This codes for CASSPRQGEGETQYF.

The chain combines TRBV20-1 with TRBJ1-4; D unresolved. Trimming removed 0 bases from V and 4 bases from J, with 24 bases in between. The CDR3 is 19 residues long. Germline V CDR1 and CDR2: DFQATT, SNEGSKA (reference sequence). CDR3 sequence: CSARDEPTAKVNINEKLFF. The CDR3 nucleotides are TGCAGTGCTAGAGATGAGCCAACAGCCAAGGTTAATATTAATGAAAAACTGTTTTTT.

This clonotype was recorded many times. The V and J genes are TRBV5-6 and TRBJ2-7, with 11 bases fitting TRBD2. V lost 6 bases to trimming and J lost 3 bases; unmatched junction nucleotides: 8. The CDR3 spans 15 residues. CDR1 is SGHDT and CDR2 is YYEEEE in the germline V gene. The CDR3 spells CASTLRGLADYEQYF. The CDR3 DNA follows: TGTGCCAGCACCCTTCGGGGACTAGCGGACTACGAGCAGTACTTC.